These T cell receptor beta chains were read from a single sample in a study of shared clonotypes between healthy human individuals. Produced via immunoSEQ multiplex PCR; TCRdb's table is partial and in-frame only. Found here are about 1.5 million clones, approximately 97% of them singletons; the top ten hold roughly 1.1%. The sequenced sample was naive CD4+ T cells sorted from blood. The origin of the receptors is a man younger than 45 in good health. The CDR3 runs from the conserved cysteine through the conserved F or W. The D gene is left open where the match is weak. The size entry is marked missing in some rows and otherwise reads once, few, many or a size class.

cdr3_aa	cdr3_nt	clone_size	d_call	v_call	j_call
CAISEPIAGGPYEQYF	TGTGCCATCAGTGAGCCCATAGCGGGAGGGCCGTACGAGCAGTACTTC	NA	TRBD2	TRBV10-3	TRBJ2-7
CATSRPGISYEQYF	TGTGCCACCAGCAGGCCCGGGATCTCCTACGAGCAGTACTTC	NA	NA	TRBV15	TRBJ2-7
CASSLVGLRTDTQYF	TGCGCCAGCAGCTTGGTTGGACTACGCACAGATACGCAGTATTTT	once	NA	TRBV5-1	TRBJ2-3
CASSTGLGDNEQFF	TGCGCCAGCAGCACCGGACTAGGAGACAATGAGCAGTTCTTC	once	TRBD2	TRBV10-1	TRBJ2-1
CASTSGPGYNEQFF	TGTGCCAGCACCTCCGGGCCGGGGTACAATGAGCAGTTCTTC	once	NA	TRBV6-6	TRBJ2-1
CASRPTSGSSYNEQFF	TGTGCCAGCAGGCCTACTAGCGGGTCATCCTACAATGAGCAGTTCTTC	NA	TRBD2	TRBV7-9	TRBJ2-1
CATSSRRSPTDTQYF	TGTGCCACCAGCAGCCGGCGGAGTCCCACAGATACGCAGTATTTT	once	NA	TRBV15	TRBJ2-3
CASSLGLAGDWGEQFF	TGTGCCAGCAGCTTGGGACTAGCGGGAGATTGGGGTGAGCAGTTCTTC	once	TRBD2	TRBV5-8	TRBJ2-1
CARSQGHSLTEAFF	TGTGCCCGGAGCCAGGGACATAGTCTGACTGAAGCTTTCTTT	NA	NA	TRBV30	TRBJ1-1
CASSPPYNEQFF	TGTGCCAGCTCACCACCTTACAATGAGCAGTTCTTC	NA	NA	TRBV18	TRBJ2-1
CASSPGPRQGYNEQFF	TGTGCCAGCTCACCAGGCCCGAGACAGGGCTACAATGAGCAGTTCTTC	NA	TRBD1	TRBV18	TRBJ2-1